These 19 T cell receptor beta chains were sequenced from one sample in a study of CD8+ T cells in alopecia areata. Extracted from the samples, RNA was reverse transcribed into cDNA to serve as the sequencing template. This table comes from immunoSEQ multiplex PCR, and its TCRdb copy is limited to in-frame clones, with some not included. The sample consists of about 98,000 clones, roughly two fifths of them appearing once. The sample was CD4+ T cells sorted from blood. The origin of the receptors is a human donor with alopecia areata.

In nucleotides, the CDR3 is TGTGCCAGCAGTGAGGGGACCCAGTACTTC. Its translation: CASSEGTQYF. The V gene is TRBV2, the J gene TRBJ2-5; the D is unclear. Germline-derived CDR1 and CDR2 are SNHLY and FYNNEI. Trimming shortened V by 3 bases and J by 7 bases, and 3 bases separated the two germline ends. The CDR3 is 10 amino acids.

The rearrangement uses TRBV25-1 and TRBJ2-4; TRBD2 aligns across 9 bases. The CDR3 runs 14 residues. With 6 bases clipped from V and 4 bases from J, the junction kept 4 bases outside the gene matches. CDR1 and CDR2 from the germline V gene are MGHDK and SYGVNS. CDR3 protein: CASSAGGPKNIQYF. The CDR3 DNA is TGTGCCAGCAGCGCGGGGGGGCCTAAAAACATTCAGTACTTC.

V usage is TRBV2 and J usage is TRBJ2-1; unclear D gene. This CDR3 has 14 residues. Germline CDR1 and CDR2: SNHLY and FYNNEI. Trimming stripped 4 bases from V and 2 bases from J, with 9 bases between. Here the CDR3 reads CASSALVTYNEQFF. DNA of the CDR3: TGTGCCAGCAGTGCTCTAGTAACCTACAATGAGCAGTTCTTC.

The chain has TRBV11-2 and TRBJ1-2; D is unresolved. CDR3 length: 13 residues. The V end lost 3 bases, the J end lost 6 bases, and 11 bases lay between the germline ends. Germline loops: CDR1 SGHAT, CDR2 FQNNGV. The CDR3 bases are TGTGCCAGCAGCTTTGGAGCCAGGAATGGCTACACCTTC. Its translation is CASSFGARNGYTF. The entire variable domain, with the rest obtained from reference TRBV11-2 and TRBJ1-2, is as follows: EAGVAQSPRYKIIEKRQSVAFWCNPISGHATLYWYQQILGQGPKLLIQFQNNGVVDDSQLPKDRFSAERLKGVDSTLKIQPAKLEDSAVYLCASSFGARNGYTFGSGTRLTVV.

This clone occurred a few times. The DNA of the CDR3 is TGCAGCGTTGGACAGCAGGGAAACATTCAGTACTTC. Translation: CSVGQQGNIQYF. The chain uses TRBV29-1 and TRBJ2-4; TRBD1 is a possible D gene (5 bases). Germline CDR1 reads SQVTM; CDR2 reads ANQGSEA. This CDR3 region has 12 residues. V lost 4 bases and J 6 bases, leaving 10 bases between the germline ends.

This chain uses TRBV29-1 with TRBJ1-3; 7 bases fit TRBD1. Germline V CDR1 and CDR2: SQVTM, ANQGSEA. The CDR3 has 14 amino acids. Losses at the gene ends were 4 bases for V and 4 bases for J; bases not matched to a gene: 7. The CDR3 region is CSVASTGYGNTIYF. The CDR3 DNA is TGCAGCGTTGCCTCGACAGGGTACGGAAACACCATATATTTT.

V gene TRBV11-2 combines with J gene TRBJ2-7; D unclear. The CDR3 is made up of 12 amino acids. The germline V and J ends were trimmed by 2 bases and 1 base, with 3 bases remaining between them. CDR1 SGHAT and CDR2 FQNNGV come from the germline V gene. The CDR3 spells CASSLPSYEQYF. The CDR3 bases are TGTGCCAGCAGCTTACCTTCCTACGAGCAGTACTTC.

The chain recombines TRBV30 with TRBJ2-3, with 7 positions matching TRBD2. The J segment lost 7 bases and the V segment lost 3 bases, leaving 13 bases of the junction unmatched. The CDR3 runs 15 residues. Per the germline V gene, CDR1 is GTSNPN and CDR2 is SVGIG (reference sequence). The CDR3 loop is CAWSPLVGGSNTQYF. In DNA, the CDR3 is TGTGCCTGGAGCCCCCTTGTGGGGGGGTCGAATACGCAGTATTTT.

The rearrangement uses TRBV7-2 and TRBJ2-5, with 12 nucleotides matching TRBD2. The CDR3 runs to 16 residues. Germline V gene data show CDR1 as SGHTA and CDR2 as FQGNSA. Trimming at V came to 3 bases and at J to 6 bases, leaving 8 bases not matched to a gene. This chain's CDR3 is CASSLPGLAGTQTQYF. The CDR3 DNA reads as TGTGCCAGCAGCTTGCCTGGACTAGCGGGGACACAGACCCAGTACTTC.

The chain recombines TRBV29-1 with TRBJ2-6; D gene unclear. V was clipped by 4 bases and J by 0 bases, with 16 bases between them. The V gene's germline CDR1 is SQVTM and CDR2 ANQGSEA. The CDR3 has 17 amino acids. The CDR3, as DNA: TGCAGCGTTGTGAGTGGGTTAACGAGCTCTGGGGCCAACGTCCTGACTTTC. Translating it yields CSVVSGLTSSGANVLTF.

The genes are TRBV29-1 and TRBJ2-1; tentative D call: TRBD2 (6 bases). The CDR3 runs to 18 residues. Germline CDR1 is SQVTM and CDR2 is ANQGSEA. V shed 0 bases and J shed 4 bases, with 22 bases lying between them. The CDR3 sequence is CSVEDVTQWRGAYNEQFF. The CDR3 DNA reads TGCAGCGTTGAAGATGTTACCCAATGGCGGGGAGCTTACAATGAGCAGTTCTTC.

CDR3 sequence (DNA): TGTGCCTGGAGTGCTCCCCGGGGCGACGGCCTCTATGGCTACACCTTC. Translated, it gives CAWSAPRGDGLYGYTF. The rearrangement uses TRBV30 and TRBJ1-2; maybe TRBD1 (5 bases). The V gene's germline CDR1 is GTSNPN and CDR2 SVGIG (reference sequence). The germline V and J ends were trimmed by 1 base and 4 bases, with 19 bases remaining between them. The CDR3 has 16 residues.

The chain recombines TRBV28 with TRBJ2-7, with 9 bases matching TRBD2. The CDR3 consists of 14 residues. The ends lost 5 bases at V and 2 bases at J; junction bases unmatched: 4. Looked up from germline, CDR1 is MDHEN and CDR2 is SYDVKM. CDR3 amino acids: CASSLSGGPYEQYF. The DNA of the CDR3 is TGTGCCAGCAGTCTAAGCGGGGGGCCCTACGAGCAGTACTTC.

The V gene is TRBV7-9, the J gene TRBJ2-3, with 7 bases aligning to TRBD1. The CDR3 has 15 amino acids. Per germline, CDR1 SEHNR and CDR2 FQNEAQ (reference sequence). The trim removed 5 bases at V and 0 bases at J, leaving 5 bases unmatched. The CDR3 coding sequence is TGTGCCAGCAGCCGGGACAGCCTTAGCACAGATACGCAGTATTTT. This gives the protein CASSRDSLSTDTQYF.

The CDR3 reads CASSQTGQGGTQYF. For the CDR3, the DNA is TGTGCCAGCAGCCAGACGGGACAGGGGGGGACCCAGTACTTC. The chain carries TRBV9 and TRBJ2-5; 11 bases agree with TRBD1. The germline V gene has CDR1 SGDLS and CDR2 YYNGEE. The J segment lost 7 bases and the V segment lost 4 bases, leaving 6 bases of the junction unmatched. There are 14 residues in the CDR3.

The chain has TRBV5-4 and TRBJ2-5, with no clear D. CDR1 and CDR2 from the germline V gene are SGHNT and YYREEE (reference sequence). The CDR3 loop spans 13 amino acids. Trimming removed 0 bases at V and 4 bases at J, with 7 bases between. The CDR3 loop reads CASSLGHGETQYF. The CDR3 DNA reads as TGTGCCAGCAGCTTGGGTCATGGAGAGACCCAGTACTTC.

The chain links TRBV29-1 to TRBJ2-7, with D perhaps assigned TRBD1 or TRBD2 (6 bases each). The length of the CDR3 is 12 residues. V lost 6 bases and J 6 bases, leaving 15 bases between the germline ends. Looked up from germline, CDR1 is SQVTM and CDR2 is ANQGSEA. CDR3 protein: CSVIGGGTEQYF. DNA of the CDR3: TGCAGCGTCATTGGAGGGGGAACCGAGCAGTACTTC.

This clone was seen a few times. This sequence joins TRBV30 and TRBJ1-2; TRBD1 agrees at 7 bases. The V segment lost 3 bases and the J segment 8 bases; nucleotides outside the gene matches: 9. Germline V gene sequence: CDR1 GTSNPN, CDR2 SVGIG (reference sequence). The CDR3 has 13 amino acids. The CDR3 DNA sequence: TGTGCCTGGAGGGAAGGGGGCGCGAGGGGCTACACCTTC. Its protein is CAWREGGARGYTF.

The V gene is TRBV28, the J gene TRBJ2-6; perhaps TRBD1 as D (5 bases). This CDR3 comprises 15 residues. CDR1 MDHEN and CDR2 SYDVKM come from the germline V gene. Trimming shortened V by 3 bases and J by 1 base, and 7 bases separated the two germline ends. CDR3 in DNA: TGTGCCAGCAGTTTGCCAGGGTCTGGGGCCAACGTCCTGACTTTC. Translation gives CASSLPGSGANVLTF.